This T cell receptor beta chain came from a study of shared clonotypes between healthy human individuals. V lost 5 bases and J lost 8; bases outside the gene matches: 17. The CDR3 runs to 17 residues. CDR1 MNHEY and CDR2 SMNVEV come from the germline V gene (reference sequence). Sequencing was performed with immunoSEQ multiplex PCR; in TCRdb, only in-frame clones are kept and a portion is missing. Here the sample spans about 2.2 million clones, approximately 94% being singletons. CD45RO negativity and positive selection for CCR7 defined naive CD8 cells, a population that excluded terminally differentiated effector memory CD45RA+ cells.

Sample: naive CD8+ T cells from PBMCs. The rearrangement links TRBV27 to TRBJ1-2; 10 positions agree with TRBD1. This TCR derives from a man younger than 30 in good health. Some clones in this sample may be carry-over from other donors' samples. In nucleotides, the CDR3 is TGTGCCAGCAGTCTCCTCGAGACAGGGGGCGCAAGGGAAGGCTACACCTTC. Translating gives CASSLLETGGAREGYTF.